Only one count was recorded for the clone carrying this T cell receptor beta chain. The antigen is unknown. The 5'RACE template-switching step produced TCR cDNA and added a universal primer site and UMIs. TCRdb reprocessed the 5' RACE reads with MiXCR, giving one entry per CDR3 protein. The table includes 340,000 or so distinct CDR3 sequences, under 15% detected once. These data originate in a study of T cells after yellow fever vaccination. Study-level results: Weaker in magnitude, the secondary response showed a faster peak on day 5 versus 15. Booster samples showed a return of most primary-vaccination clones (around 96% CD4, about 85% CD8). Clonotypes shared by both compartments, CD4 and CD8, made up a small share.

Looked up from germline, CDR1 is SGHDT and CDR2 is YYEEEE. V was trimmed by 5 bases and J by 0 bases, leaving 12 bases between them. CDR3 length equals 15 residues. This TCR came from a man between 18 and 29 years old who received the YFV17D yellow fever vaccine. Here the sequenced sample was CD4+ T cells sorted from PBMCs, taken 15 days after the yellow fever booster vaccination. The rearrangement uses TRBV5-6 and TRBJ1-5; perhaps TRBD1 as D (6 bases). The CDR3 region is CASRQGPNSNQPQHF. DNA of the CDR3: TGTGCCAGCAGACAGGGCCCGAATAGCAATCAGCCCCAGCATTTT. The complete variable domain, with remaining parts taken from reference TRBV5-6 and TRBJ1-5, reads DAGVTQSPTHLIKTRGQQVTLRCSPKSGHDTVSWYQQALGQGPQFIFQYYEEEERQRGNFPDRFSGHQFPNYSSELNVNALLLGDSALYLCASRQGPNSNQPQHFGDGTRLSIL.